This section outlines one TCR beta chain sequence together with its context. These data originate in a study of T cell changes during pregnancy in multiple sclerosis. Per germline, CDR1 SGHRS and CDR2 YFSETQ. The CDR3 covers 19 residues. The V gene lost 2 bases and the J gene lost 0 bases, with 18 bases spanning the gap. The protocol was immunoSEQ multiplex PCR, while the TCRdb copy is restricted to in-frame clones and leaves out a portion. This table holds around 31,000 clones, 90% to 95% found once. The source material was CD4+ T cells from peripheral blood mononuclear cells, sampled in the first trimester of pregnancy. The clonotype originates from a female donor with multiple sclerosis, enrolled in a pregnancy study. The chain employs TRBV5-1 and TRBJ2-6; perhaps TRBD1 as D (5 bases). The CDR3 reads CASSFRGPSVPSGANVLTF. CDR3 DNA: TGCGCCAGCAGCTTTAGGGGCCCTAGTGTTCCCTCTGGGGCCAACGTCCTGACTTTC.